Listed below are T cell receptor beta chains from one sample, sequenced in a study of tumor-infiltrating lymphocytes in primary liver carcinoma. MiXCR, applied by TCRdb to the multiplex PCR reads, yields one record per CDR3 protein. The sample yields about 200,000 distinct CDR3 sequences, roughly 80% seen once. Sequencing was carried out using tumor tissue from primary liver carcinoma. These receptors were obtained from a man aged 40-49 years with primary liver carcinoma and hepatitis B virus infection. Both conserved end residues are part of each CDR3. D genes are given only for firm matches. Expanded clones get a size class; other rows say once, few or many, or leave the size out.

V gene: TRBV5-1; D gene: TRBD2; clone size: .; J gene: TRBJ2-3; CDR3 protein: CASSFSSGSTTDTQYF; CDR3 DNA: TGCGCCAGCAGCTTTTCGAGCGGGAGTACCACAGATACGCAGTATTTT
V gene: TRBV5-1; D gene: .; clone size: .; J gene: TRBJ1-1; CDR3 protein: CASSAAGDYTGAFF; CDR3 DNA: TGCGCCAGCAGCGCCGCAGGGGACTATACTGGAGCTTTCTTT
V gene: TRBV7-3; D gene: TRBD2; clone size: .; J gene: TRBJ2-2; CDR3 protein: CANSLTLASGGLFF; CDR3 DNA: TGTGCCAACAGCTTAACGTTAGCGAGCGGGGGGCTGTTTTTT
V gene: TRBV30; D gene: .; clone size: .; J gene: TRBJ1-5; CDR3 protein: CAWRGRCNQPQHF; CDR3 DNA: TGTGCCTGGAGGGGTCGATGCAATCAGCCCCAGCATTTT
V gene: TRBV29-1; D gene: TRBD2; clone size: .; J gene: TRBJ2-1; CDR3 protein: CSVGLLAGVSAEQFF; CDR3 DNA: TGCAGCGTTGGACTTCTAGCGGGGGTGAGCGCTGAGCAGTTCTTC
V gene: TRBV10-3; D gene: .; clone size: .; J gene: TRBJ1-1; CDR3 protein: CAIKGRSQGLNTEAFF; CDR3 DNA: TGTGCCATCAAGGGGAGGTCACAGGGCTTGAACACTGAAGCTTTCTTT
V gene: TRBV12-3/TRBV12-4; D gene: .; clone size: .; J gene: TRBJ2-1; CDR3 protein: CASDRTGYNEQFF; CDR3 DNA: TGTGCCAGCGACCGCACGGGATACAATGAGCAGTTCTTC
V gene: TRBV4-1; D gene: TRBD1; clone size: .; J gene: TRBJ1-2; CDR3 protein: CAISQVDPKGGYTF; CDR3 DNA: TGCGCCATCAGCCAAGTCGACCCTAAAGGGGGCTACACATTC
V gene: TRBV29-1; D gene: .; clone size: .; J gene: TRBJ2-3; CDR3 protein: CGVGGAGQPQYF; CDR3 DNA: TGCGGCGTTGGGGGGGCGGGGCAGCCCCAGTATTTT
V gene: TRBV6-2/TRBV6-3; D gene: .; clone size: many; J gene: TRBJ1-5; CDR3 protein: CASSARRRDQPQHF; CDR3 DNA: TGTGCCAGCAGTGCCCGACGGAGAGATCAGCCCCAGCATTTT
V gene: TRBV4-3; D gene: .; clone size: .; J gene: TRBJ1-2; CDR3 protein: CASSQAGDYGYTF; CDR3 DNA: TGCGCCAGCAGCCAAGCCGGAGACTATGGCTACACTTTC
V gene: TRBV6-1; D gene: TRBD2; clone size: .; J gene: TRBJ2-1; CDR3 protein: CVSRLGTTPFGEQFF; CDR3 DNA: TGTGTCAGCAGGCTAGGGACTACGCCTTTCGGTGAGCAGTTCTTC
V gene: TRBV11-2; D gene: .; clone size: once; J gene: TRBJ2-7; CDR3 protein: CAIILDLGGSYEQYF; CDR3 DNA: TGTGCCATCATCTTAGATTTAGGGGGCTCCTACGAGCAGTACTTC
V gene: TRBV28; D gene: .; clone size: .; J gene: TRBJ1-2; CDR3 protein: CASRLMVSYGYTF; CDR3 DNA: TGCGCCAGCCGTTTAATGGTCAGCTATGGCTACACCTTC
V gene: TRBV12-3/TRBV12-4; D gene: TRBD2; clone size: .; J gene: TRBJ2-7; CDR3 protein: CARSWAGRGEQYF; CDR3 DNA: TGTGCCCGCAGTTGGGCAGGGAGGGGCGAGCAGTACTTC
V gene: TRBV11-3; D gene: .; clone size: .; J gene: TRBJ2-2; CDR3 protein: CASSTRTVNTGELYF; CDR3 DNA: TGTGCCAGCAGCACCCGGACAGTGAACACCGGGGAGCTTTATTTT
V gene: TRBV4-3; D gene: .; clone size: once; J gene: TRBJ2-1; CDR3 protein: CASSQDLAGTPYNEQFF; CDR3 DNA: TGCGCCAGCAGCCAAGACCTGGCGGGAACGCCGTACAATGAGCAGTTCTTC
V gene: TRBV12-3/TRBV12-4; D gene: TRBD2; clone size: .; J gene: TRBJ2-3; CDR3 protein: CASSLDCSGSIDTQYF; CDR3 DNA: TGTGCCAGCAGTTTAGATTGTAGCGGGAGTATAGATACGCAGTATTTT
V gene: TRBV29-1; D gene: .; clone size: .; J gene: TRBJ2-2; CDR3 protein: CSVGEARELFF; CDR3 DNA: TGCAGCGTAGGGGAGGCCAGGGAGTTGTTTTTT
V gene: TRBV4-1; D gene: TRBD2; clone size: few; J gene: TRBJ2-7; CDR3 protein: CVSSQERSSGSVYEQYF; CDR3 DNA: TGCGTCAGCAGCCAGGAGAGGAGTAGCGGGAGTGTTTACGAGCAGTACTTC
V gene: TRBV29-1; D gene: .; clone size: .; J gene: TRBJ2-2; CDR3 protein: CSVVGNNTGELFF; CDR3 DNA: TGCAGCGTTGTTGGCAATAACACCGGGGAGCTATTTTTT
V gene: TRBV6-6; D gene: .; clone size: .; J gene: TRBJ1-1; CDR3 protein: CANSIGGTTEAFF; CDR3 DNA: TGTGCCAATAGCATAGGGGGGACTACTGAAGCTTTCTTT
V gene: TRBV6-5; D gene: TRBD1; clone size: .; J gene: TRBJ2-3; CDR3 protein: CASREQQGFTDIQYF; CDR3 DNA: TGTGCCAGCAGAGAACAACAGGGGTTTACAGATATACAGTATTTT
V gene: TRBV29-1; D gene: .; clone size: once; J gene: TRBJ2-5; CDR3 protein: CNVSSRGRETQYF; CDR3 DNA: TGTAACGTTTCATCCAGGGGGAGGGAGACCCAGTACTTC
V gene: TRBV11-2; D gene: .; clone size: .; J gene: TRBJ2-3; CDR3 protein: CASSDRERFTDRQYF; CDR3 DNA: TGTGCCAGCAGCGATAGGGAGAGATTTACAGATAGGCAGTATTTT
V gene: TRBV14; D gene: TRBD2; clone size: .; J gene: TRBJ2-1; CDR3 protein: CTSSAVAGLVNDEQFF; CDR3 DNA: TGTACCAGCAGTGCCGTAGCGGGATTGGTAAACGATGAGCAGTTCTTC
V gene: TRBV6-1; D gene: .; clone size: .; J gene: TRBJ1-1; CDR3 protein: CASNHGQRGTEALF; CDR3 DNA: TGTGCCAGCAATCACGGACAGAGAGGCACTGAAGCTCTCTTT
V gene: TRBV5-1; D gene: .; clone size: .; J gene: TRBJ1-6; CDR3 protein: CASNSAGAIGSPIHF; CDR3 DNA: TGCGCCAGCAACTCCGCAGGGGCTATCGGTTCACCCATCCACTTT
V gene: TRBV4-3; D gene: TRBD2; clone size: .; J gene: TRBJ2-7; CDR3 protein: CASSQEVWTRFYEQYF; CDR3 DNA: TGCGCCAGCAGCCAGGAGGTGTGGACTAGGTTTTACGAGCAGTACTTC
V gene: TRBV2; D gene: TRBD1; clone size: .; J gene: TRBJ2-1; CDR3 protein: CARWGSGGANEQFF; CDR3 DNA: TGTGCCAGATGGGGCTCAGGGGGAGCGAATGAGCAGTTCTTC
V gene: TRBV6-1; D gene: .; clone size: .; J gene: TRBJ2-2; CDR3 protein: CASSDGWAGELYF; CDR3 DNA: TGTGCCAGTAGTGATGGCTGGGCCGGGGAGCTGTATTTT
V gene: TRBV6-1; D gene: .; clone size: .; J gene: TRBJ2-7; CDR3 protein: CARSVGTVGSYELYF; CDR3 DNA: TGTGCCAGAAGTGTTGGGACGGTGGGCTCCTACGAGCTGTATTTC
V gene: TRBV11-3; D gene: .; clone size: .; J gene: TRBJ2-3; CDR3 protein: CVSNPGTLRSGTDTQYF; CDR3 DNA: TGTGTCAGCAACCCCGGGACCTTGAGAAGCGGCACAGATACGCAGTATTTC
V gene: TRBV4-1; D gene: .; clone size: .; J gene: TRBJ1-5; CDR3 protein: CASSPVERIGNQPQHF; CDR3 DNA: TGCGCCAGCAGCCCCGTTGAGAGGATTGGCAATCAGCCTCAGCATTTT
V gene: TRBV6-1; D gene: .; clone size: .; J gene: TRBJ1-5; CDR3 protein: CARSDGQDQNQPQHF; CDR3 DNA: TGTGCCAGAAGTGATGGGCAGGACCAAAATCAGCCCCAGCATTTT
V gene: TRBV12-3/TRBV12-4; D gene: .; clone size: .; J gene: TRBJ1-5; CDR3 protein: CASSLVPDNQPEHF; CDR3 DNA: TGTGCCAGCAGTTTAGTGCCGGATAATCAGCCCGAGCATTTT
V gene: TRBV6-6; D gene: .; clone size: .; J gene: TRBJ2-1; CDR3 protein: CASSSRTTPLGRFF; CDR3 DNA: TGTGCTAGCAGTTCCCGGACTACCCCCCTCGGACGGTTCTTC
V gene: TRBV18; D gene: TRBD2; clone size: few; J gene: TRBJ2-5; CDR3 protein: CASSLRLAGSGLQETQYF; CDR3 DNA: TGTGCCAGCTCACTAAGACTAGCGGGATCGGGGCTTCAAGAGACCCAGTACTTC
V gene: TRBV5-5; D gene: .; clone size: .; J gene: TRBJ2-3; CDR3 protein: CANSLGSSGTDTHYF; CDR3 DNA: TGTGCCAACAGCTTGGGGAGTAGCGGAACAGATACGCATTATTTT
V gene: TRBV5-1; D gene: TRBD2; clone size: .; J gene: TRBJ2-5; CDR3 protein: CASMPGLAGETQYF; CDR3 DNA: TGCGCCAGCATGCCGGGACTAGCGGGAGAGACCCAGTACTTC
V gene: TRBV18; D gene: .; clone size: .; J gene: TRBJ2-3; CDR3 protein: CARSTTRTDTQYF; CDR3 DNA: TGTGCCAGATCAACAACTAGAACGGATACGCAGTATTTT
V gene: TRBV7-9; D gene: .; clone size: .; J gene: TRBJ2-7; CDR3 protein: CANSLQEASEQYF; CDR3 DNA: TGTGCCAACAGCTTACAGGAGGCCTCCGAGCAGTACTTC
V gene: TRBV6-1; D gene: .; clone size: few; J gene: TRBJ1-5; CDR3 protein: CASTEAREKAPQHF; CDR3 DNA: TGTGCCAGCACTGAGGCTAGGGAAAAGGCGCCCCAACATTTT
V gene: TRBV4-2; D gene: .; clone size: .; J gene: TRBJ2-3; CDR3 protein: CASSRESAPRTDTRYF; CDR3 DNA: TGTGCCAGCAGCCGAGAGTCAGCTCCTCGCACAGATACGCGGTATTTT
V gene: TRBV6-1; D gene: .; clone size: .; J gene: TRBJ2-5; CDR3 protein: CASSGEGDGETQYF; CDR3 DNA: TGTGCCAGCAGTGGTGAAGGCGATGGGGAGACCCAGTACTTC
V gene: TRBV29-1; D gene: .; clone size: .; J gene: TRBJ1-5; CDR3 protein: CSVEGAPGISDTQHF; CDR3 DNA: TGCAGCGTTGAGGGGGCCCCGGGAATCTCAGATACGCAGCATTTT
V gene: TRBV11-2; D gene: .; clone size: .; J gene: TRBJ2-1; CDR3 protein: CAGNLNANEQFF; CDR3 DNA: TGTGCCGGCAATTTAAATGCCAATGAGCAGTTCTTC
V gene: TRBV5-6; D gene: TRBD2; clone size: .; J gene: TRBJ2-7; CDR3 protein: CGSGATGQLYEQYF; CDR3 DNA: TGTGGCAGCGGGGCCACAGGACAACTCTACGAGCAGTACTTC
V gene: TRBV4-3; D gene: .; clone size: .; J gene: TRBJ2-6; CDR3 protein: CASSQAGQFRANVMTF; CDR3 DNA: TGCGCCAGCAGTCAAGCGGGACAGTTCCGGGCCAACGTCATGACTTTC
V gene: TRBV30; D gene: TRBD2; clone size: .; J gene: TRBJ2-3; CDR3 protein: CAWALAGGRNHPQYF; CDR3 DNA: TGTGCTTGGGCCCTCGCGGGGGGCCGCAATCACCCCCAGTATTTT
V gene: TRBV6-2/TRBV6-3; D gene: .; clone size: few; J gene: TRBJ1-5; CDR3 protein: CTSSYRPSNQPQHF; CDR3 DNA: TGTACCAGCAGTTACCGACCTAGTAATCAGCCCCAGCATTTT
V gene: TRBV5-6; D gene: .; clone size: .; J gene: TRBJ2-1; CDR3 protein: CASTYFSPYNGQFF; CDR3 DNA: TGTGCCAGCACCTACTTTAGCCCTTACAATGGGCAGTTCTTC
V gene: TRBV6-1; D gene: .; clone size: once; J gene: TRBJ2-7; CDR3 protein: CASTIGSLYYEQYF; CDR3 DNA: TGTGCCAGTACAATCGGGAGCTTGTACTACGAGCAGTACTTC
V gene: TRBV11-3; D gene: .; clone size: .; J gene: TRBJ2-1; CDR3 protein: CADSLNANKQFF; CDR3 DNA: TGTGCCGACAGCTTAAATGCCAATAAGCAGTTCTTC
V gene: TRBV12-5; D gene: .; clone size: .; J gene: TRBJ2-3; CDR3 protein: CAGVITTSTDTQYF; CDR3 DNA: TGTGCTGGTGTGATCACAACTAGCACAGATACGCAGTATTTT
V gene: TRBV10-3; D gene: TRBD1; clone size: .; J gene: TRBJ2-3; CDR3 protein: CVVSGTGGTDTQYF; CDR3 DNA: TGTGTAGTATCCGGGACAGGGGGCACAGATACGCAGTATTTT
V gene: TRBV24-1; D gene: .; clone size: .; J gene: TRBJ2-1; CDR3 protein: CATSDPPPAAGEQFF; CDR3 DNA: TGTGCCACCAGTGATCCACCCCCGGCGGCGGGAGAGCAGTTCTTC
V gene: TRBV12-3/TRBV12-4; D gene: TRBD1; clone size: .; J gene: TRBJ1-2; CDR3 protein: CASSYWDRGDYTF; CDR3 DNA: TGTGCTAGCAGTTACTGGGACAGGGGGGACTACACCTTC
V gene: TRBV5-4; D gene: TRBD2; clone size: .; J gene: TRBJ2-1; CDR3 protein: CASSLAWTSTDEQFF; CDR3 DNA: TGTGCCAGCAGCTTGGCCTGGACTAGTACCGATGAGCAGTTCTTC
V gene: TRBV29-1; D gene: .; clone size: .; J gene: TRBJ2-7; CDR3 protein: CSLVEQSEKQYF; CDR3 DNA: TGCAGCCTTGTGGAGCAATCGGAGAAGCAGTACTTC